This T cell receptor beta chain comes out of a study of T cell changes during pregnancy in multiple sclerosis. Here immunoSEQ multiplex PCR was the method, and the copy in TCRdb shows in-frame clones only, minus some. The sample includes about 38,000 clones, approximately 90% of them seen just once. V gave up 5 bases and J gave up 0 bases; unmatched junction bases: 13. Germline V gene lookup returns CDR1 MNHEY and CDR2 SMNVEV (reference sequence). The CDR3 consists of 18 residues. Sequences were derived from CD8+ T cells from peripheral blood mononuclear cells, sampled in the third trimester of pregnancy. The sequence was collected from a female donor with multiple sclerosis, enrolled in a pregnancy study. The gene calls are TRBV27 and TRBJ1-3; 7 bases line up with TRBD1. CDR3 amino acids: CASSPLGTDGPSGNTIYF. Written as DNA, the CDR3 is TGTGCCAGCAGTCCCCTCGGGACAGATGGTCCCTCTGGAAACACCATATATTTT.